The 5 T cell receptor beta chains reported below all come from one sample, sequenced in a study of blood T cells in healthy people across ages. Combining a sample-barcoded 5' primer with a J-beta primer mix, a second PCR ran for roughly 7 to 11 cycles. TCRdb ran MiXCR on the 5' RACE reads and lists one entry per CDR3 protein. Of roughly 930,000 distinct CDR3 sequences in the sample, roughly 52% were seen once. The source material was blood. The receptors were sampled from a man aged 30-40 years in good health.

The J gene is TRBJ2-3, the V gene TRBV7-8; 8 nucleotides match TRBD2. The V gene's germline CDR1 is SGHVS and CDR2 FQNEAQ. Trimming at V came to 1 base and at J to 3 bases, leaving 6 bases not matched to a gene. This CDR3 comprises 16 residues. CDR3 in amino acids: CASSLGAGGLTDTQYF. CDR3 nucleotides: TGTGCCAGCAGCTTAGGTGCGGGGGGACTGACAGATACGCAGTATTTT.

The chain is built from TRBV12-3 or TRBV12-4 and TRBJ1-1, with TRBD1 identical over 7 bases. The CDR3 totals 14 residues. Unmatched junction bases numbered 8, after V lost 7 bases and J lost 3 bases. This CDR3 is CASTPDRVYTEAFF. The CDR3 DNA reads as TGTGCCAGCACCCCCGACAGGGTCTACACTGAAGCTTTCTTT.

The gene calls are TRBV27 and TRBJ1-1; D gene ambiguous. The CDR3 consists of 14 residues. V gave up 2 bases and J gave up 0 bases, with 7 bases separating them. Germline V gene sequence: CDR1 MNHEY, CDR2 SMNVEV (reference sequence). In DNA form, the CDR3 reads TGTGCCAGCAGTTTAAGTCTGGTGAACACTGAAGCTTTCTTT. Amino acids: CASSLSLVNTEAFF.

This chain joins TRBV11-1 and TRBJ2-2; no definite D call. Germline CDR1 is SGHAT and CDR2 is FQDESV (reference sequence). This CDR3 is 12 amino acids long. V dropped 1 base and J dropped 7 bases, with 4 bases sitting between them. The CDR3 nucleotides are TGTGCCAGCAGCTTAGGATTCGGGGAGCTGTTTTTT. Residues: CASSLGFGELFF. The full variable domain, in which reference TRBV11-1 and TRBJ2-2 provide the parts outside the CDR3, is EAEVAQSPRYKITEKSQAVAFWCDPISGHATLYWYRQILGQGPELLVQFQDESVVDDSQLPKDRFSAERLKGVDSTLKIQPAELGDSAMYLCASSLGFGELFFGEGSRLTVL.

This clonotype was recorded only once. The genes are TRBV20-1 and TRBJ2-3, with TRBD2 matching 12 bases. Germline-derived CDR1 and CDR2 are DFQATT and SNEGSKA (reference sequence). The V segment lost 3 bases and the J segment 1 base; nucleotides outside the gene matches: 8. The CDR3 is 17 amino acids. In DNA form, the CDR3 reads TGCAGTGCTAGCCCAGCTGCTAGCGGGGGGGGCACAGATACGCAGTATTTT. This encodes CSASPAASGGGTDTQYF.